These 4 T cell receptor beta chains came from one sample sequenced in a study of OX40 agonist ivuxolimab in advanced cancers. Sequencing used immunoSEQ multiplex PCR; TCRdb keeps in-frame clones, though not all of them. The sample holds just over 90,000 clones; roughly 89% are singletons and the top ten take 0.65% to 0.85%. Source: CD4+ or CD8+ T cells sorted from blood, taken in a trial of the OX40 agonist ivuxolimab. Receptor source: an adult with an advanced solid tumor such as melanoma, head and neck, liver or kidney cancer.

V usage is TRBV5-1 and J usage is TRBJ2-1; no definite D call. Looked up from germline, CDR1 is SGHRS and CDR2 is YFSETQ. The length of the CDR3 is 15 residues. The V gene lost 0 bases and the J gene lost 2 bases, with 9 bases spanning the gap. For the CDR3, the DNA is TGCGCCAGCAGCTTGGCCGGGCCAGCCTACAATGAGCAGTTCTTC. Translating gives CASSLAGPAYNEQFF.

CDR3 protein: CASSEAGGPSRSPYEQFF. The CDR3 DNA follows: TGCGCCAGCAGTGAGGCGGGAGGGCCCTCTCGATCTCCGTATGAGCAGTTCTTC. The chain carries TRBV10-1 and TRBJ2-1; 9 nucleotides line up with TRBD2. The ends lost 2 bases at V and 8 bases at J; junction bases unmatched: 16. From germline, CDR1 is WNHNN and CDR2 SYGVQD (reference sequence). CDR3 length: 18 amino acids.

The gene calls are TRBV19 and TRBJ2-1; 9 bases map to TRBD2. Looked up from germline, CDR1 is LNHDA and CDR2 is SQIVND (reference sequence). The CDR3 totals 16 residues. V dropped 6 bases and J dropped 8; count of bases not matched to a gene: 14. The CDR3 loop reads CASRGGGSGSLDEQFF. The CDR3 nucleotides read TGTGCCAGTAGGGGCGGGGGTAGCGGGAGCTTAGATGAGCAGTTCTTC.

V usage is TRBV4-2 and J usage is TRBJ2-7; either TRBD1 or TRBD2 may fit D (7 bases each). CDR1 is LGHNA and CDR2 is YNFKEQ in the germline V gene. V was trimmed by 8 bases and J by 2 bases, leaving 19 bases between them. The CDR3 length is 15 residues. This CDR3 is CASRDRERGAYEQYF. CDR3 nucleotides: TGTGCCAGCCGAGACAGGGAACGGGGGGCCTACGAGCAGTACTTC.